The source of this TCR beta chain is a study of blood T cells in healthy people across ages. Study-level results: In the absence of known donor CMV status, changes in expanded clonotypes were possibly confounded.

As for this clonotype: The antigen remains unidentified.

Sample-barcoded 5' priming and a J-beta primer mix drove a second PCR of about 7 to 11 cycles. TCRdb called the 5' RACE reads again in MiXCR, with one record for every CDR3 protein. Of about 780,000 distinct CDR3 sequences listed, 62% are singletons. This TCR derives from a man aged 25 to 40 in good health. Sequencing was performed on blood.

CDR3: CASSLFGTGITHEQYF. In DNA, the CDR3 is TGTGCCAGCAGTTTATTCGGGACAGGAATTACCCACGAGCAGTACTTC. The chain links TRBV28 to TRBJ2-7; TRBD1 matches 8 bases. The germline V gene encodes CDR1 MDHEN and CDR2 SYDVKM. The V and J ends lost 1 base and 5 bases, in that order; junction bases with no gene match: 10. The CDR3 runs to 16 residues.